The entry that follows covers one T cell receptor beta chain sequence. Its antigen is not identified. These data are taken from a study of T cells expressing NK-cell markers. The wider study: The authors derived TCR beta repertoires from sorted CD3+CD56+NKG2C+, CD3+CD56+NKG2C- and CD3+CD56-NKG2C+ T cells.

The CDR3 has 16 residues. In germline, CDR1 is LGHDT, CDR2 YNNKEL (reference sequence). TCRdb reprocessed the 5' RACE reads; each CDR3 protein has one entry and no DNA is given. Its table records 250,000 to 300,000 distinct CDR3 sequences. Study-level findings and limits: NKG2C+ dominant clonotype frequencies in six donors were 1.0-7.0% of CD8+ T cells.

The sample comprised blood T cells: a sorted CD56 or NKG2C T cell subset, CD4+ or CD8+ T cells, or bulk PBMC T cells (not recorded which). The clonotype was recovered from a man between 18 and 35 years old in good health. The rearrangement links TRBV3-1 to TRBJ2-3; TCRdb's D call, TRBD1, is unchecked because there is no DNA. CDR3 region: CASSQEGRGRTDTQYF.